These 12 T cell receptor beta chains were sequenced from one sample in a study of human T cells and chemical hapten exposure (dated by TCRdb to the early 2020s). The sample's time point label, in plain terms: patch test 1, 2 weeks after DPC sensitization. The intended sense of this specimen's treatment or condition label: therapeutic diphenylcyclopropenone sensitization with weekly scalp DPC. The library was prepared using RACE. For sequencing, a NextSeq 500 was employed. TCRdb reran the public reads through fastp at Q25 and MiXCR, keeping productive beta chains. For every CDR3 protein sequence, its rows merge into one entry that carries the most common genes and DNA. The sample data list fewer than 150,000 distinct CDR3 sequences, and 12% to 15% of these were observed just once. The ten largest clones take up 0.92% of the sample. Sequenced material: whole blood, taken in connection with sensitization to the hapten diphenylcyclopropenone (DPC). These TCRs come from a man younger than 30 with alopecia areata. Some clones in this sample may be carry-over from other donors' samples.

This clonotype occurred a few times. DNA of the CDR3: TGCAGCGCGAAACGCCAGACAGGGGCCTACGAGCAGTACTTC. Residues: CSAKRQTGAYEQYF. This rearrangement joins TRBV20-1 to TRBJ2-7, with TRBD1 matching over 8 bases. Germline V lookup: CDR1 DFQATT, CDR2 SNEGSKA (reference sequence). The CDR3 consists of 14 residues.

This clonotype has at least ten counts. The chain carries TRBV7-3 and TRBJ1-2; 10 bases line up with TRBD1. V was clipped by 3 bases and J by 3 bases; unmatched bases: 4. The CDR3 length is 15 residues. Germline V CDR1 and CDR2: SGHTA, FQGTGA. CDR3 amino acids: CASSLTGGSDYGYTF. Here the CDR3 DNA reads TGTGCCAGCAGCTTGACAGGGGGCTCGGACTATGGCTACACCTTC.

This clonotype occurred many times. V and J are TRBV4-3 and TRBJ2-1, with D possibly being TRBD1 (6 bases). Trimming pared 4 bases from V and 12 bases from J, leaving 22 bases between. Germline values: CDR1 LGHNA, CDR2 YSLEER. The CDR3 covers 15 residues. CDR3 coding DNA: TGCGCCAGCAGCCCGAGGTCCCGGGACATCGGATGGCAGTTCTTC. Translated: CASSPRSRDIGWQFF.

This clonotype was counted only a few times. The chain couples TRBV6-6 to TRBJ1-6; D unclear. Per germline, CDR1 MNHNY and CDR2 SVGAGI (reference sequence). The ends were cut back, 2 bases at V and 0 bases at J, with 2 bases in the middle. This CDR3 region has 14 residues. The CDR3, as DNA: TGTGCCAGCAGTTACAGCTCCTATAATTCACCCCTCCACTTT. Protein sequence: CASSYSSYNSPLHF.

Only a few counts were recorded for this clonotype. This sequence joins TRBV3-1 and TRBJ1-1; no reliable D call. CDR1 LGHDT and CDR2 YNNKEL come from the germline V gene (reference sequence). The CDR3 loop spans 14 amino acids. Trimming removed 4 bases from V and 0 bases from J, with 9 bases in between. CDR3: CASSRVNMNTEAFF. CDR3 nucleotides: TGTGCCAGCAGCCGAGTGAACATGAACACTGAAGCTTTCTTT.

This clonotype has just a few counts. The chain links TRBV2 to TRBJ1-1, with D possibly matching TRBD1 (5 bases). Trimming removed 4 bases at V and 2 bases at J, with 8 bases between. CDR1 and CDR2 from the germline V gene are SNHLY and FYNNEI. This CDR3 contains 13 residues. This CDR3 is CASSGGANTEAFF. The CDR3 nucleotides read TGTGCCAGCAGTGGCGGGGCAAACACTGAAGCTTTCTTT. The whole variable domain, filled in from reference TRBV2 and TRBJ1-1, reads EPEVTQTPSHQVTQMGQEVILRCVPISNHLYFYWYRQILGQKVEFLVSFYNNEISEKSEIFDDQFSVERPDGSNFTLKIRSTKLEDSAMYFCASSGGANTEAFFGQGTRLTVV.

With respect to this clonotype: A much larger clone differs by one base, so this may be a read error. The conserved final phenylalanine or tryptophan is absent from the CDR3, which likely points to a read error. The chain employs TRBV11-3 and TRBJ2-5; possibly TRBD1 for D (6 bases). Germline V lookup: CDR1 SGHNT, CDR2 YENEEA. V lost 6 bases to trimming and J lost 1 base, with 9 bases between them. There are 13 residues in the CDR3. CDR3 region: CASSQGRQETQYS. The CDR3 DNA sequence: TGTGCCAGCAGTCAGGGGCGCCAAGAGACCCAGTACTCC.

This clonotype was counted ten times or more. This chain links TRBV7-6 with TRBJ2-5, with D perhaps given as TRBD1 or TRBD2 (5 bases each). The V and J ends lost 7 bases and 5 bases respectively, with 8 bases between them. The germline V gene has CDR1 SGHVS and CDR2 FNYEAQ. This CDR3 has 11 amino acids. CDR3: CASTRGETQYF. As DNA, the CDR3 is TGTGCCAGCACCCGGGGCGAGACCCAGTACTTC.

This clonotype was recorded a few times. The chain is built from TRBV7-9 and TRBJ1-6, with 7 bases lining up with TRBD1. Germline V CDR1 and CDR2: SEHNR, FQNEAQ (reference sequence). With V trimmed by 7 bases and J by 0 bases, 6 bases remained unmatched. CDR3 length: 16 amino acids. CDR3 nucleotides: TGTGCCAGCACCCAGGGGACAGACTCCTATAATTCACCCCTCCACTTT. It translates to CASTQGTDSYNSPLHF.

This clonotype was seen repeatedly, ten times or more. This rearrangement joins TRBV18 to TRBJ1-6, with D unresolved. The CDR3 contains 13 residues. CDR1 and CDR2 from the germline V gene are KGHSH and LQKENI. Trimming cost V 2 bases and J 9 bases, with 8 bases left between them. The CDR3 DNA reads TGTGCCAGCTCACCAATGCCGATTTCACCCCTCCACTTT. Translating gives CASSPMPISPLHF.

The chain combines TRBV27 with TRBJ2-3; 9 nucleotides align to TRBD2. CDR1 is MNHEY and CDR2 is SMNVEV in the germline V gene (reference sequence). The CDR3 is 15 amino acids. V was pared by 3 bases and J by 2 bases, with 3 bases of the junction left unmatched. The CDR3 protein is CASSFGGGATDTQYF. The CDR3 DNA is TGTGCCAGCAGTTTTGGCGGGGGGGCCACAGATACGCAGTATTTT.

This clonotype was counted only a few times. This CDR3 is CAISVGAGLNTEAFF. The DNA of the CDR3 is TGTGCCATCAGTGTAGGAGCAGGTTTGAACACTGAAGCTTTCTTT. The chain combines TRBV10-3 with TRBJ1-1; D call uncertain. CDR1 is ENHRY, CDR2 SYGVKD, per germline. The CDR3 contains 15 residues. The V end was cut by 4 bases, the J end by 0 bases, with 12 bases between.